Below, 10 T cell receptor beta chains from the same sample are listed, as sequenced in a study of blood T cells in healthy people across ages. A second PCR, run for about 7 to 11 cycles, used a sample-barcoded 5' primer plus a J-beta primer mix. TCRdb re-derived calls from the 5' RACE reads in MiXCR, one entry per CDR3 protein. The table lists some 1,800,000 distinct CDR3 sequences, about two fifths of them singletons. The sequenced material came from blood. The receptors come from a human donor in good health.

Only a few counts were recorded for this clonotype. The chain recombines TRBV7-2 with TRBJ2-6, with 7 bases identical to TRBD2. The CDR3 covers 19 residues. Trimming removed 5 bases from V and 2 bases from J; junction bases left unmatched: 15. Germline V gene lookup returns CDR1 SGHTA and CDR2 FQGNSA. CDR3 coding DNA: TGTGCCAGCAGCCTATCACACGACGGGGGGAAGACTGGGGCCAACGTCCTGACTTTC. Its translation: CASSLSHDGGKTGANVLTF. Drawing the rest from reference TRBV7-2 and TRBJ2-6, the complete variable domain is GAGVSQSPSNKVTEKGKDVELRCDPISGHTALYWYRQSLGQGLEFLIYFQGNSAPDKSGLPSDRFSAERTGGSVSTLTIQRTQQEDSAVYLCASSLSHDGGKTGANVLTFGAGSRLTVL.

The chain carries TRBV27 and TRBJ1-1; 8 bases fit TRBD1. Trimming at V came to 7 bases and at J to 5 bases, leaving 12 bases not matched to a gene. CDR3 length equals 15 residues. Germline V gives CDR1 MNHEY, CDR2 SMNVEV (reference sequence). The CDR3 loop reads CASNSGGSGVTEAFF. The CDR3 DNA is TGTGCCAGCAACTCAGGGGGCTCGGGGGTGACTGAAGCTTTCTTT.

This clonotype was observed once. The rearrangement joins TRBV9 to TRBJ2-3; D is perhaps TRBD1 (6 bases). V was clipped by 4 bases and J by 2 bases, with 14 bases between them. The V gene's germline CDR1 is SGDLS and CDR2 YYNGEE. There are 15 residues in the CDR3. This CDR3 reads CASSSTGIITDTQYF. The CDR3 region has the DNA TGTGCCAGCAGCTCCACAGGGATCATCACAGATACGCAGTATTTT.

CDR3 DNA sequence: TGTGCCAGCAGTTCCCCTTACAGGGGAGAGACCCAGTACTTC. Amino acids: CASSSPYRGETQYF. V and J are TRBV6-2 or TRBV6-3 and TRBJ2-5; 7 nucleotides line up with TRBD1. Per the germline V gene, CDR1 is MNHEY and CDR2 is SVGEGT. Trimming at V came to 4 bases and at J to 4 bases, leaving 6 bases not matched to a gene. There are 14 residues in the CDR3.

The rearrangement uses TRBV27 and TRBJ2-7; TRBD2 agrees at 7 bases. The germline gives CDR1 MNHEY, CDR2 SMNVEV (reference sequence). V shed 2 bases, J shed 2 bases, and the junction held 6 bases outside the gene matches. The CDR3 runs to 15 residues. The CDR3 spells CASSLQRGLAYEQYF. CDR3 DNA: TGTGCCAGCAGTTTACAGCGGGGCCTTGCCTACGAGCAGTACTTC.

The chain has TRBV6-2 or TRBV6-3 and TRBJ2-7; unclear D gene. V lost 0 bases, J lost 0 bases, and 15 bases lay in between. The CDR3 loop spans 17 amino acids. Looked up from germline, CDR1 is MNHEY and CDR2 is SVGEGT. CDR3 amino acids: CASSYSTSLGYSYEQYF. As DNA, the CDR3 is TGTGCCAGCAGTTACTCGACTTCGCTCGGATACTCCTACGAGCAGTACTTC.

This clonotype was counted a few times. V usage is TRBV7-2 and J usage is TRBJ2-3; possibly TRBD2 for D (7 bases). Germline CDR1 reads SGHTA; CDR2 reads FQGNSA. This CDR3 contains 17 residues. V was cut by 1 base and J by 2 bases, with 16 bases left in between. The CDR3, as DNA: TGTGCCAGCAGCTTAGTTGTTTCGGGGGGACACACAGATACGCAGTATTTT. Translating it yields CASSLVVSGGHTDTQYF.

CDR3 sequence reads: CASSLSLWGENGYTF. The CDR3 DNA follows: TGTGCCAGCAGTTTAAGCCTGTGGGGGGAGAATGGCTACACCTTC. The gene calls are TRBV28 and TRBJ1-2; D perhaps matches TRBD1 (5 bases). Germline V CDR1 and CDR2: MDHEN, SYDVKM. This CDR3 is 15 amino acids long. V lost 2 bases and J lost 6, with 16 bases in between.

The chain uses TRBV20-1 and TRBJ1-2; D unclear. CDR3 length: 13 amino acids. CDR1 is DFQATT and CDR2 is SNEGSKA in the germline V gene (reference sequence). Trimming removed 0 bases at V and 4 bases at J, with 9 bases between. Here the CDR3 reads CSARDELLYGYTF. The CDR3 coding sequence is TGCAGTGCTAGAGATGAGCTTCTCTATGGCTACACCTTC.

The gene calls are TRBV14 and TRBJ2-5; D perhaps matches TRBD2 (5 bases). Germline V gene lookup returns CDR1 SGHDN and CDR2 FVKESK. Trimming stripped 0 bases from V and 0 bases from J, with 11 bases between. The CDR3 is 16 amino acids. The CDR3 nucleotides read TGTGCCAGCAGCCAAGATCGGGGAAGGTACCAAGAGACCCAGTACTTC. Amino acids: CASSQDRGRYQETQYF.